This entry lists 15 T cell receptor beta chains sequenced from one sample in a study of blood T cells in healthy people across ages. Primers used in a second PCR of roughly 7 to 12 cycles were a sample-barcoded 5' primer and a J-beta primer mix. TCRdb passed the 5' RACE reads through MiXCR, listing each CDR3 protein once. The sample yields approximately 880,000 distinct CDR3 sequences, 40% to 60% seen once. The specimen was blood. Receptors originate from a man aged 25-45 years in good health.

The genes are TRBV3-1 and TRBJ2-3; D possibly corresponds to TRBD2 (6 bases). Germline V gene sequence: CDR1 LGHDT, CDR2 YNNKEL (reference sequence). The V end lost 0 bases, the J end lost 5 bases, and 12 bases lay between the germline ends. There are 15 residues in the CDR3. The CDR3 sequence: CASSQDLGRGDTQYF. The CDR3 DNA reads TGTGCCAGCAGCCAAGATTTAGGGCGGGGAGATACGCAGTATTTT.

In this sample, this clonotype turned up a few times. This chain uses TRBV9 with TRBJ1-4, with D uncertain. The CDR3 sequence is 12 residues long. V was shortened by 3 bases and J by 8 bases, with 8 bases between the two germline ends. Germline V CDR1 and CDR2: SGDLS, YYNGEE. In nucleotides, the CDR3 is TGTGCCAGCAGCGCCCTGGGCGAAAAACTGTTTTTT. Its protein is CASSALGEKLFF.

This clonotype was recorded a few times. The chain carries TRBV5-5 and TRBJ1-4; 7 bases map to TRBD1. The CDR3 consists of 13 residues. V shed 10 bases, J shed 4 bases, and the junction held 7 bases outside the gene matches. Germline assignment: CDR1 SGHKS and CDR2 YYEKEE (reference sequence). The CDR3 loop is CAAARDSNEKLFF. In DNA form, the CDR3 reads TGTGCCGCTGCCCGGGACAGTAATGAAAAACTGTTTTTT.

This clonotype appeared a few times. This sequence joins TRBV7-9 and TRBJ2-3, with TRBD2 identical over 7 bases. The junction had 1 base not matched to a gene; V was cut back by 1 base and J by 6 bases. From germline, CDR1 is SEHNR and CDR2 FQNEAQ (reference sequence). The CDR3 loop spans 13 amino acids. The CDR3 nucleotides read TGTGCCAGCAGCTTAGACGGGGGGGATACGCAGTATTTT. This gives the protein CASSLDGGDTQYF.

A few counts support this clonotype. The J gene is TRBJ1-2, the V gene TRBV20-1; a weak D match, TRBD1 (6 bases). The CDR3 totals 16 residues. The germline V gene has CDR1 DFQATT and CDR2 SNEGSKA (reference sequence). Trimming removed 3 bases at V and 0 bases at J, with 17 bases between. CDR3 sequence: CSARGPRTETNYGYTF. The CDR3 DNA is TGCAGTGCTAGGGGACCCCGGACAGAGACTAACTATGGCTACACCTTC.

This sequence joins TRBV9 and TRBJ1-2, with 8 bases that match TRBD1. In germline, CDR1 is SGDLS, CDR2 YYNGEE. The junction had 11 bases not matched to a gene; V was cut back by 0 bases and J by 4 bases. This CDR3 is built from 17 residues. The CDR3 reads CASSVEVDRGSFYGYTF. Written as DNA, the CDR3 is TGTGCCAGCAGCGTAGAGGTCGACAGGGGAAGTTTCTATGGCTACACCTTC.

A few counts support this clonotype. This chain joins TRBV14 and TRBJ2-5, with a tentative D call TRBD1 (5 bases). Trimming removed 1 base from V and 4 bases from J, with 10 bases in between. CDR1 and CDR2 (germline): SGHDN, FVKESK. The CDR3 is 14 residues long. CDR3 nucleotides: TGTGCCAGCAGCCAAGGACTCAGGGTAGAGACCCAGTACTTC. Translation: CASSQGLRVETQYF.

The chain uses TRBV7-9 and TRBJ1-1; no firm D call. The V gene lost 4 bases and the J gene lost 0 bases, with 21 bases spanning the gap. Germline CDR1 reads SEHNR; CDR2 reads FQNEAQ (reference sequence). CDR3 length: 18 residues. The CDR3 is CASSSPSTRVLMNTEAFF. The CDR3 coding sequence is TGTGCCAGCAGCTCTCCAAGTACTAGGGTACTCATGAACACTGAAGCTTTCTTT. Looking up the rest from reference TRBV7-9 and TRBJ1-1 gives the full variable domain: DTGVSQNPRHKITKRGQNVTFRCDPISEHNRLYWYRQTLGQGPEFLTYFQNEAQLEKSRLLSDRFSAERPKGSFSTLEIQRTEQGDSAMYLCASSSPSTRVLMNTEAFFGQGTRLTVV.

The J gene is TRBJ1-2, the V gene TRBV4-2; TRBD1 agrees at 7 bases. The CDR3 length is 17 residues. V shed 0 bases and J 5 bases; nucleotides not matched to a gene: 12. CDR1 is LGHNA and CDR2 is YNFKEQ in the germline V gene. The CDR3 DNA sequence: TGTGCCAGCAGCCAAGATGGCACCTCCGGGACAGTGTATGGCTACACCTTC. Its protein is CASSQDGTSGTVYGYTF.

This clonotype was observed a few times. The V gene is TRBV20-1, the J gene TRBJ2-1; 9 bases line up with TRBD2. The J segment lost 9 bases and the V segment lost 4 bases, leaving 10 bases of the junction unmatched. The CDR3 has 14 amino acids. CDR1 is DFQATT, CDR2 SNEGSKA, per germline (reference sequence). CDR3 protein: CSAITSGGTPEQFF. The CDR3 nucleotides read TGCAGTGCTATAACCAGCGGGGGGACTCCTGAGCAGTTCTTC.

This clonotype was recorded many times. This sequence joins TRBV12-3 or TRBV12-4 and TRBJ1-2; the D is unclear. This CDR3 is 13 amino acids long. V lost 6 bases and J lost 2, with 10 bases in between. This chain's CDR3 is CASSLGRNYGYTF. The CDR3 DNA reads TGTGCCAGCAGCCTCGGACGGAACTATGGCTACACCTTC.

The chain has TRBV11-2 and TRBJ2-5, with 8 bases that match TRBD2. The V segment lost 3 bases and the J segment 5 bases; nucleotides outside the gene matches: 5. This CDR3 region has 14 residues. Germline CDR1 SGHAT, CDR2 FQNNGV. As DNA, the CDR3 is TGTGCCAGCAGCTTGGGTAGCGGGGCGGAGACCCAGTACTTC. Protein: CASSLGSGAETQYF.

The gene calls are TRBV27 and TRBJ2-5; D is ambiguous. The V end was cut by 3 bases, the J end by 5 bases, with 10 bases between. The CDR3 spans 13 residues. The germline V gene encodes CDR1 MNHEY and CDR2 SMNVEV (reference sequence). The CDR3 DNA is TGTGCCAGCAGTTTCCTCCTAGGGGAGACCCAGTACTTC. It specifies CASSFLLGETQYF.

The CDR3 region has the DNA TGCAGCGTTTCGAGCGAATCAAGCGGGGACAGGCGTGGCTACACCTTC. Amino acids: CSVSSESSGDRRGYTF. The J gene is TRBJ1-2, the V gene TRBV29-1, with 8 bases lining up with TRBD1. The V gene end was trimmed by 5 bases and the J gene end by 7 bases; junction bases not matched to a gene: 18. Germline V gene lookup returns CDR1 SQVTM and CDR2 ANQGSEA. The CDR3 is made up of 16 amino acids.

The chain carries TRBV12-3 or TRBV12-4 and TRBJ2-1; the D gene could be TRBD1 or TRBD2 (5 bases each). The V end was cut by 6 bases, the J end by 8 bases, with 17 bases between. The CDR3 sequence is 14 residues long. The CDR3 region has the DNA TGTGCCAGCAGAGGGACGCCGGCGGGTGATGAGCAGTTCTTC. It encodes CASRGTPAGDEQFF.